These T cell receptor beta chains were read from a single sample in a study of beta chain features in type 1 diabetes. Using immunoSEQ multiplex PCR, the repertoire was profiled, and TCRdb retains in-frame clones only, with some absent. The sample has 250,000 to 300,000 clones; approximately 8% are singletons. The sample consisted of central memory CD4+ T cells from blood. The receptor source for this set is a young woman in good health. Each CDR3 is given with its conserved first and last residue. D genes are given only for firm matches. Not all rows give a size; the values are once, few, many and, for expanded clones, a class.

CDR3aa: CASSWSRGQRSSYNSPLHF
CDR3nt: TGTGCCAGCAGCTGGAGCAGGGGGCAAAGGAGCTCCTATAATTCACCCCTCCACTTT
v_gene: TRBV11-2
j_gene: TRBJ1-6
abundance: few
d_gene: TRBD1

CDR3aa: CASSSRTGQASLGYTF
CDR3nt: TGTGCCAGCAGCTCACGCACGGGACAGGCGTCGCTAGGCTACACCTTC
v_gene: TRBV5-4
j_gene: TRBJ1-2
abundance: few
d_gene: TRBD1

CDR3aa: CASSRTGGNQPQHF
CDR3nt: TGTGCCAGCAGCAGGACAGGGGGTAATCAGCCCCAGCATTTT
v_gene: TRBV28
j_gene: TRBJ1-5
abundance: many
d_gene: TRBD1

CDR3aa: CASSLHGTYSNQPQHF
CDR3nt: TGTGCCAGCAGTTTACATGGGACTTATAGCAATCAGCCCCAGCATTTT
v_gene: TRBV27
j_gene: TRBJ1-5
abundance: few
d_gene: -

CDR3aa: CASSLRLGRDQPQHF
CDR3nt: TGTGCCAGCAGCTTACGCCTTGGGAGGGATCAGCCCCAGCATTTT
v_gene: TRBV7-2
j_gene: TRBJ1-5
abundance: few
d_gene: -

CDR3aa: CASSKSGTDYEQYF
CDR3nt: TGTGCCAGCAGTAAGTCCGGGACAGACTACGAGCAGTACTTC
v_gene: TRBV6-5
j_gene: TRBJ2-7
abundance: -
d_gene: TRBD1

CDR3aa: CASRLRTEAFF
CDR3nt: TGTGCCAGCCGCCTTAGGACTGAAGCTTTCTTT
v_gene: TRBV28
j_gene: TRBJ1-1
abundance: many
d_gene: -

CDR3aa: CASSQDERGGYNEQFF
CDR3nt: TGTGCCAGCAGCCAAGATGAAAGGGGTGGGTACAATGAGCAGTTCTTC
v_gene: TRBV4-2
j_gene: TRBJ2-1
abundance: -
d_gene: -

CDR3aa: CASSYPQGARTDTQYF
CDR3nt: TGTGCCAGCAGTTACCCACAGGGAGCCCGCACAGATACGCAGTATTTT
v_gene: TRBV10-3
j_gene: TRBJ2-3
abundance: -
d_gene: -

CDR3aa: CASRLYRDRAGETQYF
CDR3nt: TGTGCCAGCAGACTATACCGGGACAGGGCGGGCGAGACCCAGTACTTC
v_gene: TRBV6-6
j_gene: TRBJ2-5
abundance: -
d_gene: TRBD1

CDR3aa: CASRVGDTQYF
CDR3nt: TGTGCCAGCAGGGTTGGGGATACGCAGTATTTT
v_gene: TRBV6-5
j_gene: TRBJ2-3
abundance: -
d_gene: -